What follows are 21 T cell receptor beta chains derived from one specimen sequenced in a study of regulatory T cells in long-lasting Graves disease. The sample's time point: newly diagnosed GD, antithyroid drugs for less than 3 months. The TCR library was made from RNA extracted from PBMCs. HTBI primers from iRepertoire and Arm-PCR of CDR3 regions yielded the TCR beta libraries. TCRdb ran MiXCR on the multiplex PCR reads and lists one entry per CDR3 protein. The data hold hundreds of thousands of distinct CDR3 sequences, with around 17% observed a single time. This sample also appeared in a second study, on T cells in Graves' hyperthyroidism and ophthalmopathy.

Sequenced here: peripheral blood mononuclear cells (PBMCs), sampled at new diagnosis, from a patient treated with antithyroid drugs. The receptors were sampled from a man in his forties with Graves disease.

Many counts were recorded for this clonotype. This chain links TRBV12-3 or TRBV12-4 with TRBJ1-1, with D unclear. V was pared by 5 bases and J by 1 base, with 5 bases between. The CDR3 has 12 residues. In nucleotides, the CDR3 is TGTGCCAGCAGTCCGGAGAACACTGAAGCTTTCTTT. This codes for CASSPENTEAFF.

This clonotype was detected many times. The chain employs TRBV5-1 and TRBJ2-3; either TRBD1 or TRBD2 may fit D (5 bases each). V was shortened by 5 bases and J by 2 bases, with 9 bases between the two germline ends. Germline CDR1 SGHRS, CDR2 YFSETQ. The CDR3 is made up of 13 amino acids. Here the CDR3 DNA reads TGCGCCAGCAGATCGGGACCCACAGATACGCAGTATTTT. This translates into CASRSGPTDTQYF. The full variable domain, its missing parts supplied by reference TRBV5-1 and TRBJ2-3, is KAGVTQTPRYLIKTRGQQVTLSCSPISGHRSVSWYQQTPGQGLQFLFEYFSETQRNKGNFPGRFSGRQFSNSRSEMNVSTLELGDSALYLCASRSGPTDTQYFGPGTRLTVL.

This clonotype appeared many times. The chain links TRBV7-2 to TRBJ2-1, with 9 bases aligning to TRBD2. The V gene's germline CDR1 is SGHTA and CDR2 FQGNSA. The CDR3 has 14 amino acids. J gave up 4 bases and V 7 bases, and 5 bases lay outside the gene matches. The CDR3 nucleotides are TGTGCCAGCATCGCGGGGGGGCCTTACAATGAGCAGTTCTTC. Translating it yields CASIAGGPYNEQFF.

This clonotype was detected ten times or more. This chain connects TRBV7-3 to TRBJ2-2, with D tentatively TRBD1 (5 bases). The germline gives CDR1 SGHTA, CDR2 FQGTGA. The CDR3 totals 15 residues. The ends were cut back, 0 bases at V and 5 bases at J, with 10 bases in the middle. The DNA for the CDR3 is TGTGCCAGCAGCTTAACCAGGGATGATACCGGGGAGCTGTTTTTT. This encodes CASSLTRDDTGELFF.

This clonotype was seen once. The chain links TRBV6-9 to TRBJ2-1; TRBD2 agrees at 7 bases. The V and J ends lost 3 bases and 8 bases, in that order; junction bases with no gene match: 10. The CDR3 spans 15 residues. Germline V gene lookup returns CDR1 MNHGY and CDR2 SVAAGI. CDR3 in amino acids: CASSYLRTSKDEQFF. The CDR3, as DNA: TGTGCCAGCAGTTACCTAAGGACTAGTAAGGATGAGCAGTTCTTC.

The chain uses TRBV5-5 and TRBJ2-3; D might be TRBD1 or TRBD2, each matching 6 bases. This CDR3 region has 14 residues. CDR1 is SGHKS, CDR2 YYEKEE, per germline (reference sequence). The V and J ends lost 5 bases and 3 bases respectively, with 13 bases between them. DNA of the CDR3: TGTGCCAGCAGGGAGGGGGTCTCGACAGATACGCAGTATTTT. Translating it yields CASREGVSTDTQYF.

This clonotype was counted many times. This chain links TRBV20-1 with TRBJ2-3; perhaps TRBD1 as D (6 bases). The CDR3 has 13 residues. With 3 bases removed from V and 4 bases from J, the gap between germline ends came to 11 bases. Germline V lookup: CDR1 DFQATT, CDR2 SNEGSKA (reference sequence). The CDR3 DNA sequence: TGCAGTGCTAGTTTGGCAGGGGCAGATACGCAGTATTTT. As protein: CSASLAGADTQYF.

To note about this clonotype: A much bigger clone sits one base away, suggesting this may be a read error. The rearrangement uses TRBV2 and TRBJ1-2; D ambiguous. V was trimmed by 6 bases and J by 7 bases, leaving 9 bases between them. The CDR3 spans 11 residues. CDR1 and CDR2 from the germline V gene are SNHLY and FYNNEI. CDR3 loop: CASRETCGYTF. The CDR3, as DNA: TGTGCCAGCAGGGAGACCTGTGGCTACACCTTC.

The table lists this clonotype with a few counts. This rearrangement joins TRBV2 to TRBJ2-7, with 11 positions matching TRBD1. With 5 bases clipped from V and 5 bases from J, the junction kept 5 bases outside the gene matches. This CDR3 region has 14 residues. Germline V CDR1 and CDR2: SNHLY, FYNNEI. CDR3 nucleotide sequence: TGTGCCAGCAGTCAGGACAGGGGGCCCCACGAGCAGTACTTC. Translation: CASSQDRGPHEQYF.

As concerns this clonotype: A read error may be the cause here, since a much bigger clone is one base away. The conserved final phenylalanine or tryptophan is absent from the CDR3, which likely points to a read error. The chain uses TRBV6-2 or TRBV6-3 and TRBJ1-2, with TRBD1 matching over 9 bases. The CDR3 is 16 residues long. After removal of 5 bases from V and 8 bases from J, the junction contained 15 bases not matched to a gene. CDR1 and CDR2 from the germline V gene are MNHEY and SVGEGT. The CDR3, as DNA: TGTGCCAGCAGTGGGGACAGGGCTAAATTCTTCGTCGGCTACACCTTA. Its translation is CASSGDRAKFFVGYTL.

The chain has TRBV2 and TRBJ2-7, with D perhaps matching TRBD1 or TRBD2 (5 bases each). The V gene's germline CDR1 is SNHLY and CDR2 FYNNEI. V was shortened by 6 bases and J by 0 bases, with 15 bases between the two germline ends. This CDR3 is 15 amino acids long. Here the CDR3 reads CASSRRSGPSYEQYF. The CDR3 nucleotides read TGTGCCAGCAGCCGGAGGTCAGGGCCCTCCTACGAGCAGTACTTC.

This clonotype came up many times. A read error may produce the germline difference seen at one junction end. This rearrangement joins TRBV2 to TRBJ2-7; 8 bases line up with TRBD1. The CDR3 has 12 residues. Germline V CDR1 and CDR2: SNHLY, FYNNEI. The CDR3 reads CASSEALSGQDF. The CDR3 nucleotides are TGTGCCAGCAGTGAAGCGCTGTCGGGACAGGACTTC.

This clonotype was counted ten times or more. The gene calls are TRBV24-1 and TRBJ1-5; D possibly corresponds to TRBD1 (5 bases). The CDR3 contains 14 residues. The germline V gene encodes CDR1 KGHDR and CDR2 SFDVKD. V gave up 5 bases and J gave up 4 bases, with 11 bases separating them. The CDR3 spells CATSGGGRNQPQHF. CDR3 sequence (DNA): TGTGCCACCAGTGGTGGGGGGAGAAATCAGCCCCAGCATTTT.

This clonotype has at least ten counts. V gene TRBV28 combines with J gene TRBJ2-5; D unclear. The V end lost 1 base, the J end lost 1 base, and 10 bases lay between the germline ends. CDR1 MDHEN and CDR2 SYDVKM come from the germline V gene. The CDR3 has 15 amino acids. In nucleotides, the CDR3 is TGTGCCAGCAGTTTATCCGGATGGTCCCAAGAGACCCAGTACTTC. It yields the protein CASSLSGWSQETQYF.

As for this clonotype: With a much larger clone just one base away, this may be a read error. The V call is TRBV6-5, the J call TRBJ2-5; 10 bases are shared with TRBD1. This CDR3 comprises 16 residues. Trimming cost V 2 bases and J 11 bases; bases outside gene matches: 14. The germline V gene has CDR1 MNHEY and CDR2 SVGAGI. The CDR3 nucleotides are TGTGCCAGCAGTTACGGGACAGGGGAGGGGACGCTGGAGCAGTACTTC. Residues: CASSYGTGEGTLEQYF.

In this sample, this clonotype turned up a few times. The V call is TRBV11-3, the J call TRBJ2-3; 7 positions agree with TRBD2. The CDR3 extends over 16 amino acids. J was trimmed by 0 bases and V by 5 bases; bases with no gene match: 8. Germline-derived CDR1 and CDR2 are SGHNT and YENEEA. CDR3 amino acids: CASSPGGSGSTDTQYF. CDR3 sequence (DNA): TGTGCCAGCAGCCCCGGGGGGTCAGGGAGCACAGATACGCAGTATTTT. Using reference TRBV11-3 and TRBJ2-3 for the parts outside the CDR3, the full variable domain is EAGVVQSPRYKIIEKKQPVAFWCNPISGHNTLYWYLQNLGQGPELLIRYENEEAVDDSQLPKDRFSAERLKGVDSTLKIQPAELGDSAVYLCASSPGGSGSTDTQYFGPGTRLTVL.

This clonotype was detected many times. The CDR3 DNA follows: TGTGCCAGGCATACAGGTGGACTGTACAATGAGCAGTTCTTC. This sequence encodes CARHTGGLYNEQFF. The rearrangement uses TRBV2 and TRBJ2-1; the D gene could be TRBD1 or TRBD2 (5 bases each). V shed 9 bases and J shed 4 bases, with 16 bases lying between them. This CDR3 comprises 14 residues. From germline, CDR1 is SNHLY and CDR2 FYNNEI.

This clonotype was seen repeatedly, ten times or more. This chain connects TRBV4-2 to TRBJ2-3; D is ambiguous. This CDR3 spans 15 amino acids. CDR1 is LGHNA and CDR2 is YNFKEQ in the germline V gene. Trimming pared 3 bases from V and 2 bases from J, leaving 12 bases between. This CDR3 reads CASSQTQVNTDTQYF. CDR3 DNA: TGTGCCAGCAGCCAGACCCAGGTCAACACAGATACGCAGTATTTT.

This clonotype appeared many times. J is TRBJ1-5 and V is TRBV6-1, with no clear D. The CDR3 sequence is 16 residues long. Trimming took 2 bases from V and 2 from J, leaving 13 bases between them. Germline-derived CDR1 and CDR2 are MNHNS and SASEGT. The CDR3 sequence: CASSEKSGLGNQPQHF. DNA for the CDR3: TGTGCCAGCAGTGAAAAATCGGGGTTGGGCAATCAGCCCCAGCATTTT.

This clonotype appeared a few times. The rearrangement joins TRBV5-1 to TRBJ2-5; D is unresolved. Germline assignment: CDR1 SGHRS and CDR2 YFSETQ. With 1 base removed from V and 3 bases from J, the gap between germline ends came to 4 bases. The CDR3 sequence is 12 residues long. For the CDR3, the DNA is TGCGCCAGCAGCTTGACCAAAGAGACCCAGTACTTC. It yields the protein CASSLTKETQYF.

This sequence joins TRBV20-1 and TRBJ2-7; tentatively, D is TRBD1 (6 bases). Trimming shortened V by 2 bases and J by 0 bases, and 20 bases separated the two germline ends. This CDR3 is 17 amino acids long. Germline lookup yields CDR1 DFQATT and CDR2 SNEGSKA (reference sequence). Here the CDR3 reads CSARPFQAGESSYEQYF. Written as DNA, the CDR3 is TGCAGTGCTAGACCTTTTCAGGCAGGGGAAAGCTCCTACGAGCAGTACTTC.